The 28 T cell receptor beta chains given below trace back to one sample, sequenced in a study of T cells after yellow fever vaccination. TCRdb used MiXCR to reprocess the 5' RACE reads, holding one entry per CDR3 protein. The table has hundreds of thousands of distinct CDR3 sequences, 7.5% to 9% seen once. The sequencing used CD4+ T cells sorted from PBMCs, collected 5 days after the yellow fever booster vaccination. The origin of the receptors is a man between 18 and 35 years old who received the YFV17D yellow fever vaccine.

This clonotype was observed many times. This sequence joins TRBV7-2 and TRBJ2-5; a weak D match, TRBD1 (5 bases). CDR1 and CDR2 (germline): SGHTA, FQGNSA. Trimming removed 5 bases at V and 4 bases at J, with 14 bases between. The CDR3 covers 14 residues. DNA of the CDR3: TGTGCCAGCAGCCCTCAGGTGGGGCCAGAGACCCAGTACTTC. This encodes CASSPQVGPETQYF.

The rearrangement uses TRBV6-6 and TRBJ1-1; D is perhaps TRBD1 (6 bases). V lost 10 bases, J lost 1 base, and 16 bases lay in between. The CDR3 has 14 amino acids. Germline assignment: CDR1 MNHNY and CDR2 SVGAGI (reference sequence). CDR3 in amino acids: CAIRKGGTNTEAFF. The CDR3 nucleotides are TGTGCCATCAGGAAAGGGGGTACGAACACTGAAGCTTTCTTT.

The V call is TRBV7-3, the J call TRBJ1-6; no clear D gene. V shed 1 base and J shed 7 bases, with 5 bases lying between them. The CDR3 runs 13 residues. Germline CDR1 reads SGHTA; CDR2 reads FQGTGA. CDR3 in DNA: TGTGCCAGCAGCTTAATTCAGAATTCACCCCTCCACTTT. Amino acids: CASSLIQNSPLHF.

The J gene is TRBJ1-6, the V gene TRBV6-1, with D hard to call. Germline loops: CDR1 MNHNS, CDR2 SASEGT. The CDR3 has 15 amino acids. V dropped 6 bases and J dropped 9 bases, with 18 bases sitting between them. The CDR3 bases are TGTGCCAGCAGCCTTGTGGGAGGCACCCGTTCACCCCTCCACTTT. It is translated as CASSLVGGTRSPLHF.

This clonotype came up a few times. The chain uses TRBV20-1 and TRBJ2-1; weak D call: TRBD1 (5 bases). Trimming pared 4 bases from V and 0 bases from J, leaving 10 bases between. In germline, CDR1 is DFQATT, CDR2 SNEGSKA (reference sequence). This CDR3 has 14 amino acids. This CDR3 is CSAIDRSSYNEQFF. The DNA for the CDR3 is TGCAGTGCTATTGACAGAAGCTCCTACAATGAGCAGTTCTTC.

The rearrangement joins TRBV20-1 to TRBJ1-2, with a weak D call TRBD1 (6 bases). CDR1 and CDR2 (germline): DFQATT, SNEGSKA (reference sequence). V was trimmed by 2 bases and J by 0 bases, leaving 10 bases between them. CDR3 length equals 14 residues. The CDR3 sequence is CSARPGTTNYGYTF. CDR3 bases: TGCAGTGCTAGACCCGGGACAACTAACTATGGCTACACCTTC.

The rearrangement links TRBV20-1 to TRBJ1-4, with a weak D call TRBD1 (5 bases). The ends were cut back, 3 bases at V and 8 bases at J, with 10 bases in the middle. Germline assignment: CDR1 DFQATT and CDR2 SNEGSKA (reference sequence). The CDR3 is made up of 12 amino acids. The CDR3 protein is CSARGRGEKLFF. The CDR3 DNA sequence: TGCAGTGCTAGGGGGCGTGGGGAAAAACTGTTTTTT.

The CDR3 DNA is TGTGCCAGCCAGAGGGAAAGAGGCACTGGGGCTTTCTTT. Translated, it gives CASQRERGTGAFF. The chain recombines TRBV7-2 with TRBJ1-1; D uncertain. Per germline, CDR1 SGHTA and CDR2 FQGNSA. Trimming removed 8 bases from V and 11 bases from J, with 21 bases in between. This CDR3 is built from 13 residues.

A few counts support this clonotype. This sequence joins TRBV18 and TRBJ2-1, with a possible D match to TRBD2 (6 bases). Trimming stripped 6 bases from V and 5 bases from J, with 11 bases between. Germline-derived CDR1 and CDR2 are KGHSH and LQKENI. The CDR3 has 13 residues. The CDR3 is CASSRGLHNEQFF. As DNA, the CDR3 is TGTGCCAGCTCCCGGGGACTGCACAATGAGCAGTTCTTC.

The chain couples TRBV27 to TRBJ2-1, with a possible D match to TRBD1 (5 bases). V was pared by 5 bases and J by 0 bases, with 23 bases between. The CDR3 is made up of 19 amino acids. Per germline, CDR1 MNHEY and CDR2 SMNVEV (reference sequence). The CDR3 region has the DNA TGTGCCAGCAGTCTAAGACCAGCCCGACAGTCCCTCTCCTACAATGAGCAGTTCTTC. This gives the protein CASSLRPARQSLSYNEQFF.

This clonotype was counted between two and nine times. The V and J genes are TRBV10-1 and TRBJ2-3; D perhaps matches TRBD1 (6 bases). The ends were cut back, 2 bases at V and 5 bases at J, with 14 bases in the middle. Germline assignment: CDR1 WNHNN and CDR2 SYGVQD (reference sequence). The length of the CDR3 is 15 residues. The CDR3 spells CASSEKGHRVDTQYF. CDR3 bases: TGCGCCAGCAGTGAGAAGGGCCACAGGGTAGATACGCAGTATTTT.

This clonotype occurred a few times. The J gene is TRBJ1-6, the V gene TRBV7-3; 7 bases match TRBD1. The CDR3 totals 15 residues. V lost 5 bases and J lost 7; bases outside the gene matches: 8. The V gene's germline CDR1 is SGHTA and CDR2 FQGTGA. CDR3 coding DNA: TGTGCCAGCAGCCTAGGGGGCGCGTTGAATTCACCCCTCCACTTT. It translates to CASSLGGALNSPLHF.

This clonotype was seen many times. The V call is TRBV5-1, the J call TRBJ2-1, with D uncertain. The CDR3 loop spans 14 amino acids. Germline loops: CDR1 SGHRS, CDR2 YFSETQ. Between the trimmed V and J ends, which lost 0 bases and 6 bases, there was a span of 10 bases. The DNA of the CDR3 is TGCGCCAGCAGCTTGGAAGCAGAAAGCAATGAGCAGTTCTTC. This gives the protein CASSLEAESNEQFF.

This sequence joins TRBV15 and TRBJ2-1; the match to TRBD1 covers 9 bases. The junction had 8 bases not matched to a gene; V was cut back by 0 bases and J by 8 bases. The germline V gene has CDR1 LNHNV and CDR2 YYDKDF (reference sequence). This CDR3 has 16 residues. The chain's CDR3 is CATSRDPGTGFHEQFF. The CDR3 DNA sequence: TGTGCCACCAGCAGAGATCCCGGGACAGGGTTTCATGAGCAGTTCTTC.

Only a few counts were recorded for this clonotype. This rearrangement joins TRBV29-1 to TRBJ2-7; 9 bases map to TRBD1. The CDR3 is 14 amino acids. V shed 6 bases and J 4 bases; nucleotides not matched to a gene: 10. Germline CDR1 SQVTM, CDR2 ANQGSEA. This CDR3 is CSVSGTGSSYEQYF. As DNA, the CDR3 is TGCAGCGTCTCCGGGACAGGGTCTTCATACGAGCAGTACTTC.

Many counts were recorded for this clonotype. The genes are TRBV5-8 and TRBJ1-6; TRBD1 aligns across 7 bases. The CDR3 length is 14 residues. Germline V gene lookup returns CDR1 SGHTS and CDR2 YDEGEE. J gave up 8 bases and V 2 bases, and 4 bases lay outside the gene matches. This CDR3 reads CASSFGQVYSPLHF. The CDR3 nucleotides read TGTGCCAGCAGCTTCGGACAGGTCTATTCACCCCTCCACTTT.

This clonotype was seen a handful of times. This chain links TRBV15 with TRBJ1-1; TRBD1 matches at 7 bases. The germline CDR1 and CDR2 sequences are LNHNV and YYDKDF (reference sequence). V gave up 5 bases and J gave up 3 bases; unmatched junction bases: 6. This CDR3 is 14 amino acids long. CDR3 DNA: TGTGCCACCAGCCGGAACAGGGGTGACACTGAAGCTTTCTTT. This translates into CATSRNRGDTEAFF.

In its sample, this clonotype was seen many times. The chain's CDR3 is CASSAGALGDTQYF. The CDR3 DNA sequence: TGTGCCAGCAGTGCAGGGGCACTGGGAGATACGCAGTATTTT. The chain recombines TRBV6-5 with TRBJ2-3, with D possibly TRBD1 on 6 matching bases. The length of the CDR3 is 14 residues. CDR1 is MNHEY, CDR2 SVGAGI, per germline. V lost 5 bases to trimming and J lost 5 bases, with 14 bases between them.

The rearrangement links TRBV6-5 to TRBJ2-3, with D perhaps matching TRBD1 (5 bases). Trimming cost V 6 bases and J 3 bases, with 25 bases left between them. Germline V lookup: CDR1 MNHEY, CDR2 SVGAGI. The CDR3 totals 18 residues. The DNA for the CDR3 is TGTGCCAGCAGATCGTGGGCTTCCGGGCAGGGTGGAACAGATACGCAGTATTTT. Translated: CASRSWASGQGGTDTQYF.

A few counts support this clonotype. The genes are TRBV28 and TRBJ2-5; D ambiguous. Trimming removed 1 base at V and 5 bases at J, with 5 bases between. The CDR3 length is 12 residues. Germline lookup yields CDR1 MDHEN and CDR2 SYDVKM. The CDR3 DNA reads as TGTGCCAGCAGTTTATTACGGGAGACCCAGTACTTC. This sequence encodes CASSLLRETQYF.

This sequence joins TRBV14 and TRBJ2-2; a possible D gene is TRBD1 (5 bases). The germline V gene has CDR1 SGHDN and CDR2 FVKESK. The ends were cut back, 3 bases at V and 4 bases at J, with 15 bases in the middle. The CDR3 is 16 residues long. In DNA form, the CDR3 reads TGTGCCAGCAGCCAGACTGGGCAGGGTAGCACCGGGGAGCTGTTTTTT. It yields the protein CASSQTGQGSTGELFF. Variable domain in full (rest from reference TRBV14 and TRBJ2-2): EAGVTQFPSHSVIEKGQTVTLRCDPISGHDNLYWYRRVMGKEIKFLLHFVKESKQDESGMPNNRFLAERTGGTYSTLKVQPAELEDSGVYFCASSQTGQGSTGELFFGEGSRLTVL.

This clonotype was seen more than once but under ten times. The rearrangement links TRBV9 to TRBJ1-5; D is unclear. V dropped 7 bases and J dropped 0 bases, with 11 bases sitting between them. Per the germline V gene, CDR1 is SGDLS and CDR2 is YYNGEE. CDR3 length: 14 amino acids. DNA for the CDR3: TGTGCCAGCGGTGTGGGATATAGCAATCAGCCCCAGCATTTT. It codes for CASGVGYSNQPQHF.

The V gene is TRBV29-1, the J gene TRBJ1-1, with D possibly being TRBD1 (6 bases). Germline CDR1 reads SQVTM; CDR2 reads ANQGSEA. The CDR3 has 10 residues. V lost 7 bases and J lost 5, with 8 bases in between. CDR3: CSAQGTEAFF. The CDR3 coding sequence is TGCAGCGCGCAGGGGACTGAAGCTTTCTTT.

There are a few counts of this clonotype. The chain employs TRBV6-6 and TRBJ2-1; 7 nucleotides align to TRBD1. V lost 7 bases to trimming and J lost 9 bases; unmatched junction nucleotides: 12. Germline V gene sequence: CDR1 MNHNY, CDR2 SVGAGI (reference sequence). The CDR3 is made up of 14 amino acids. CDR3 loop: CASTDTGASSEQFF. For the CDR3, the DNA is TGTGCCAGCACCGATACAGGGGCGTCGAGTGAGCAGTTCTTC.

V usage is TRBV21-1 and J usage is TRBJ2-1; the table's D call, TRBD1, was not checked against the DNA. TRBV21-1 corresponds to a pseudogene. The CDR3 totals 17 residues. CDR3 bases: TGTGCCAGCAGCAAAGACCCCCAAGGGGGACAATACAATGAGCAGTTCTTC. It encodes CASSKDPQGGQYNEQFF.

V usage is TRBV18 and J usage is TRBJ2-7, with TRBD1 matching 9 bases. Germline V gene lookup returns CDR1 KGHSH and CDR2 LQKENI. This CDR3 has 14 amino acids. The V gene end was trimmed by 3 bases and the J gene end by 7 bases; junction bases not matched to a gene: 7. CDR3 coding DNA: TGTGCCAGCTCACCGCGGTCGGGGACAGGGGAGCAGTACGTC. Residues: CASSPRSGTGEQYV.

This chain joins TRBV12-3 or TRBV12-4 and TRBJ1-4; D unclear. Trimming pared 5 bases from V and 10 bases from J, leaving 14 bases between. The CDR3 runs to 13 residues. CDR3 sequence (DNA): TGTGCCAGCAGTCCCGGACGTGTTGGAAAACTGTTTTTT. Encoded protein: CASSPGRVGKLFF.

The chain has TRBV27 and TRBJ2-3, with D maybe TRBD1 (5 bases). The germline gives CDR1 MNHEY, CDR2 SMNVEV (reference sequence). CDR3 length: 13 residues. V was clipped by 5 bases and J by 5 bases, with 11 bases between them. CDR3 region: CASSPTQGDTQYF. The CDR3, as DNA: TGTGCCAGCAGTCCCACCCAGGGAGATACGCAGTATTTT.